A single sample is the source of the 8 T cell receptor beta chains below, sequenced in a study of cytomegalovirus exposure and HLA in healthy donors. Primers for the PCR totalled 60 Vbeta and 13 Jbeta. This table comes from immunoSEQ multiplex PCR, and its TCRdb copy is limited to in-frame clones, with some not included. In the table there are 55,000 to 80,000 clones, roughly 80% of which are singletons. The specimen was PBMCs. These receptors came from a woman in her thirties or forties in good health and CMV-seropositive.

This clone was recorded a few times. This chain links TRBV18 with TRBJ1-1; 7 nucleotides match TRBD1. V lost 3 bases, J lost 0 bases, and 7 bases stayed unmatched. This CDR3 spans 16 amino acids. The germline V gene encodes CDR1 KGHSH and CDR2 LQKENI. The CDR3: CASSPAGTALNTEAFF. The CDR3 nucleotides are TGTGCCAGCTCACCTGCCGGGACAGCTTTGAACACTGAAGCTTTCTTT.

The chain is built from TRBV23-1 and TRBJ1-1; D may be TRBD1 (6 bases). TRBV23-1 is known as an ORF, though its function is uncertain. The CDR3 sequence is 16 residues long. With 6 bases removed from V and 7 bases from J, the gap between germline ends came to 24 bases. The CDR3 bases are TGCGCCAGCAGCCCGGGGGGGCTCCGGCTAAGTGGTGAAGCTTTCTTT. Protein sequence: CASSPGGLRLSGEAFF.

V gene TRBV5-1 combines with J gene TRBJ1-1; the D is unclear. CDR1 and CDR2 from the germline V gene are SGHRS and YFSETQ. The CDR3 extends over 14 amino acids. Trimming removed 0 bases from V and 11 bases from J, with 17 bases in between. The CDR3 region is CASSLEGDAEAAFF. The CDR3 DNA sequence: TGCGCCAGCAGCTTGGAAGGAGACGCGGAGGCGGCTTTCTTT. The entire variable domain, with the rest obtained from reference TRBV5-1 and TRBJ1-1, is as follows: KAGVTQTPRYLIKTRGQQVTLSCSPISGHRSVSWYQQTPGQGLQFLFEYFSETQRNKGNFPGRFSGRQFSNSRSEMNVSTLELGDSALYLCASSLEGDAEAAFFGQGTRLTVV.

This clone was recorded only once. The chain recombines TRBV15 with TRBJ1-1; 9 bases match TRBD1. The germline V gene has CDR1 LNHNV and CDR2 YYDKDF (reference sequence). V dropped 10 bases and J dropped 0; count of bases not matched to a gene: 3. The CDR3 loop spans 13 amino acids. The DNA of the CDR3 is TGTGCCATCACAGGGGGCATGAACACTGAAGCTTTCTTT. Translating it yields CAITGGMNTEAFF.

In its sample, this clone was seen a few times. The CDR3: CASSVAAGGVNTEAFF. The CDR3 bases are TGTGCCAGCAGCGTAGCGGCAGGGGGAGTGAACACTGAAGCTTTCTTT. This chain links TRBV9 with TRBJ1-1; 7 nucleotides line up with TRBD1. The J segment lost 0 bases and the V segment lost 0 bases, leaving 5 bases of the junction unmatched. The germline V gene has CDR1 SGDLS and CDR2 YYNGEE. CDR3 length: 16 residues.

This clone showed up just a few times. The V gene is TRBV5-1, the J gene TRBJ2-1; TRBD2 aligns across 14 bases. The CDR3 loop spans 16 amino acids. The germline V gene has CDR1 SGHRS and CDR2 YFSETQ. V trimming: 4 bases; J trimming: 7 bases; junction bases outside the gene matches: 7. The CDR3 bases are TGCGCCAGCAGCCCTACGCGACTAGCGGGGGGGAATGAGCAGTTCTTC. Its translation: CASSPTRLAGGNEQFF.

This chain connects TRBV11-2 to TRBJ2-1, with 12 bases fitting TRBD1. The CDR3 consists of 16 residues. CDR1 is SGHAT and CDR2 is FQNNGV in the germline V gene. V trimming: 1 base; J trimming: 8 bases; junction bases outside the gene matches: 6. As DNA, the CDR3 is TGTGCCAGCAGCTTAGCTGGGACAGGGGGCTTCGATGAGCAGTTCTTC. Protein sequence: CASSLAGTGGFDEQFF.

This rearrangement joins TRBV4-3 to TRBJ1-4; no reliable D call. The CDR3 consists of 16 residues. The V and J ends lost 4 bases and 1 base respectively, with 13 bases between them. Germline V gene sequence: CDR1 LGHNA, CDR2 YSLEER. CDR3 region: CASSLSTAGTNEKLFF. CDR3 bases: TGCGCCAGCAGCCTCAGCACCGCAGGAACTAATGAAAAACTGTTTTTT.